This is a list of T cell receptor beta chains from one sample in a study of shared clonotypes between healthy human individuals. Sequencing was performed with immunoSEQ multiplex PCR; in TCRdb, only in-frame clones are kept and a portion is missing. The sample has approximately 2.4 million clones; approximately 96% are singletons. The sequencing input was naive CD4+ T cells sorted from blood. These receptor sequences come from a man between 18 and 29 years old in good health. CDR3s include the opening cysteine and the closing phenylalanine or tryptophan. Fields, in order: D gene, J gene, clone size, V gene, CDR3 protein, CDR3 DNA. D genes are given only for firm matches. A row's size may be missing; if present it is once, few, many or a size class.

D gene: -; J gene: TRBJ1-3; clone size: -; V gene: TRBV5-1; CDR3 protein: CASSKRDGASNSGNTIYF; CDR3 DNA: TGCGCCAGCAGCAAACGGGACGGGGCTTCCAACTCTGGAAACACCATATATTTT
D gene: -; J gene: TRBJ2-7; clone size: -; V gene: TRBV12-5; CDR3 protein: CASGLGQGGSYEQYF; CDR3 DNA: TGTGCTAGTGGTTTGGGACAGGGAGGTTCCTACGAGCAGTACTTC
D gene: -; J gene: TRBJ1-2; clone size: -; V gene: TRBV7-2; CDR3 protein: CASSFRPTEGYTF; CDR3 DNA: TGTGCCAGCAGCTTCCGACCTACAGAAGGCTACACCTTC
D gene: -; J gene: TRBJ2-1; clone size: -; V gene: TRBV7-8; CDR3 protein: CASSPLAQGRPNEQFF; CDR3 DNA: TGTGCCAGCAGCCCCCTAGCACAGGGCCGCCCCAATGAGCAGTTCTTC
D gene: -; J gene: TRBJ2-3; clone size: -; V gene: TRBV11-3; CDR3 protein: CASSLGVGTSTDTQYF; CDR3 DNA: TGTGCCAGCAGCTTAGGAGTGGGGACTAGCACAGATACGCAGTATTTT
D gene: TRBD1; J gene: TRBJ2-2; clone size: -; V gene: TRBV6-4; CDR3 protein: CASRGDSNTGELFF; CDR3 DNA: TGTGCCAGCAGGGGGGACAGTAACACCGGGGAGCTGTTTTTT
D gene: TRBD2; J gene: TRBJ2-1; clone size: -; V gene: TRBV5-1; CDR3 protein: CASSLSGGAGYNEQFF; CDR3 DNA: TGCGCCAGCAGCTTGAGCGGGGGGGCAGGATACAATGAGCAGTTCTTC
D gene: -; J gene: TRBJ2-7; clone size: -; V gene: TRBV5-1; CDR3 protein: CASSLAQLSGTYEQYF; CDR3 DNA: TGCGCCAGCAGCTTGGCCCAGTTGAGCGGAACTTACGAGCAGTACTTC
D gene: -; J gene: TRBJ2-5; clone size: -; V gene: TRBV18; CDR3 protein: CASSRQGETQYF; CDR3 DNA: TGTGCCAGCTCACGGCAGGGAGAGACCCAGTACTTC
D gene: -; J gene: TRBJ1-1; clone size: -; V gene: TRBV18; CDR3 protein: CASSPSRQPNTEAFF; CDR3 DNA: TGTGCCAGCTCACCAAGTCGACAGCCGAACACTGAAGCTTTCTTT
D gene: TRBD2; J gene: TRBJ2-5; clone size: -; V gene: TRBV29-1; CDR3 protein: CSVESLAGGQETQYF; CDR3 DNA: TGCAGCGTTGAATCACTAGCGGGAGGGCAAGAGACCCAGTACTTC
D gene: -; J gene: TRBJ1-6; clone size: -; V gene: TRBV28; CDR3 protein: CASSLGGNSYNSPLHF; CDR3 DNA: TGTGCCAGCAGTTTAGGGGGGAACTCCTATAATTCACCCCTCCACTTT
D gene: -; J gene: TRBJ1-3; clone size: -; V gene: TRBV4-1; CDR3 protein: CASRVQGGSGNTIYF; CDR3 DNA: TGCGCCAGCAGGGTTCAGGGTGGATCTGGAAACACCATATATTTT
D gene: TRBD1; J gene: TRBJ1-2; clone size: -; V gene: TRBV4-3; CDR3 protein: CASSQVHGQAPYGYTF; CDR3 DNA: TGCGCCAGCAGCCAAGTGCACGGACAGGCGCCTTATGGCTACACCTTC
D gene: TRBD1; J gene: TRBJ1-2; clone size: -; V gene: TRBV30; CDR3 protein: CAWSAYTLGTVYGYTF; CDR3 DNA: TGTGCCTGGAGTGCTTACACCCTCGGGACAGTCTATGGCTACACCTTC
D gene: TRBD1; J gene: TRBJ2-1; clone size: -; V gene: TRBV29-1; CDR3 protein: CSVEGHRGESYNEQFF; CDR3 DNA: TGCAGCGTTGAAGGCCACAGGGGCGAATCCTACAATGAGCAGTTCTTC
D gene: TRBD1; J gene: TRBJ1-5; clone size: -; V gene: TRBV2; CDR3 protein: CASNRDRGLAQPQHF; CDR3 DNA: TGTGCCAGCAATCGGGACAGGGGGCTTGCTCAGCCCCAGCATTTT
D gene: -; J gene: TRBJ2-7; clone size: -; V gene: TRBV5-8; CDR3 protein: CASRPISYYSYEQYF; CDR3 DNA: TGTGCCAGCAGACCTATTTCTTACTATTCCTACGAGCAGTACTTC
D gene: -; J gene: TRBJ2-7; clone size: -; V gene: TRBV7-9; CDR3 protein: CASSLGANIAETYEQYF; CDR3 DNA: TGTGCCAGCAGCTTGGGAGCTAACATCGCCGAAACCTACGAGCAGTACTTC
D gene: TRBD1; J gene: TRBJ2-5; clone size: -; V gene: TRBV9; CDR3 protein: CASSPNTGGVETQYF; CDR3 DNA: TGTGCCAGCAGCCCTAACACAGGGGGTGTCGAGACCCAGTACTTC
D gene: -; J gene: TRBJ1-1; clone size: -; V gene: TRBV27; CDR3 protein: CASSLSDPSRTEAFF; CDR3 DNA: TGTGCCAGCAGTTTATCCGACCCTTCACGGACTGAAGCTTTCTTT
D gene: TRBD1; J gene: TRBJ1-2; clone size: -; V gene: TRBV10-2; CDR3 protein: CASYDRGLSYGYTF; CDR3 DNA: TGCGCCAGCTACGACAGGGGACTTTCCTATGGCTACACCTTC
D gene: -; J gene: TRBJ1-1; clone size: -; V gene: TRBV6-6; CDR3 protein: CASSGLMNTEAFF; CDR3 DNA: TGTGCCAGCAGTGGTCTCATGAACACTGAAGCTTTCTTT
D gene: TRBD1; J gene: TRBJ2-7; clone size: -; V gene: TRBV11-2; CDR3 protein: CASSPDRGPQYF; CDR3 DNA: TGTGCCAGCAGCCCTGACAGGGGGCCGCAGTACTTC
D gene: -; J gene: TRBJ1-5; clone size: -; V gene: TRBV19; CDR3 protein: CASSITIAEPGFF; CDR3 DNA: TGTGCCAGTAGTATTACTATTGCTGAACCCGGTTTTTTT
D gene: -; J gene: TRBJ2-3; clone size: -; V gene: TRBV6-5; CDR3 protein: CASSAVTSTDTQYF; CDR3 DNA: TGTGCCAGCAGTGCTGTTACCTCCACAGATACGCAGTATTTT
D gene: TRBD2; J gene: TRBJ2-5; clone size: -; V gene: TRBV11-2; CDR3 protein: CASSLGTSGRAETQYF; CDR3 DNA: TGTGCCAGCAGCTTAGGGACTAGCGGGAGGGCGGAGACCCAGTACTTC
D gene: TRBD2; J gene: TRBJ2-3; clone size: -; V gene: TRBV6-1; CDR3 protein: CASSEVRTSGDTQYF; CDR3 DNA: TGTGCCAGCAGTGAAGTTCGGACTAGCGGGGATACGCAGTATTTT
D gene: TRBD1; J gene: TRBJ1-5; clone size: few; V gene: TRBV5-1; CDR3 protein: CASSTGQGDQPQHF; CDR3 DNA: TGCGCCAGCAGCACCGGACAGGGCGACCAGCCCCAGCATTTT
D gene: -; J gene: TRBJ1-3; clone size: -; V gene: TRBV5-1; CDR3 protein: CASSLGSTSSGNTIYF; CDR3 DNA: TGCGCCAGCAGCTTGGGCAGTACGAGCTCTGGAAACACCATATATTTT
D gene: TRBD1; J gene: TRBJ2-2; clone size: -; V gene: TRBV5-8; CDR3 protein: CASRAGTGVTGELFF; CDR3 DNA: TGTGCCAGCAGGGCCGGGACAGGGGTGACCGGGGAGCTGTTTTTT
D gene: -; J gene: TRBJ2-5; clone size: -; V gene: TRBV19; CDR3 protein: CASKEGGALETQYF; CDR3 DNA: TGTGCCAGTAAAGAGGGTGGGGCGCTAGAGACCCAGTACTTC
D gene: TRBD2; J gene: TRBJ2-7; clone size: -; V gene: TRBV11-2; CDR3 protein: CASSLGSGSAGVYEQYF; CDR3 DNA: TGTGCCAGCAGCTTAGGTTCCGGGTCAGCGGGAGTCTACGAGCAGTACTTC
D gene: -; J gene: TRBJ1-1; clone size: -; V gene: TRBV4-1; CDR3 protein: CASSQPSRPADTEAFF; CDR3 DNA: TGCGCCAGCAGCCAACCATCGAGACCGGCGGACACTGAAGCTTTCTTT
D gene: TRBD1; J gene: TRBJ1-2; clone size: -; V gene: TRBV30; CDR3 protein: CAWNLITQGAVYGYTF; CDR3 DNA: TGTGCCTGGAATCTTATTACGCAGGGGGCTGTCTATGGCTACACCTTC
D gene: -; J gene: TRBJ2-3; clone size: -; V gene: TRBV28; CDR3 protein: CASSFNPSTDTQYF; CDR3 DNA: TGTGCCAGCAGTTTCAATCCTAGCACAGATACGCAGTATTTT
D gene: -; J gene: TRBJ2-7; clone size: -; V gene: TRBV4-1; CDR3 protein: CASSQESEYEQYF; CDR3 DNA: TGCGCCAGCAGCCAAGAGTCGGAATACGAGCAGTACTTC
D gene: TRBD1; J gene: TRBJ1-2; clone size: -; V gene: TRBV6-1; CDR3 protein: CASSAGQGARSGYTF; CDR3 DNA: TGTGCCAGCAGTGCAGGACAGGGGGCGCGGAGTGGCTACACCTTC
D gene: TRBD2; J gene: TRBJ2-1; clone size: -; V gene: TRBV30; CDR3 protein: CACWGGYNEQFF; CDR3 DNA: TGTGCCTGTTGGGGGGGATACAATGAGCAGTTCTTC
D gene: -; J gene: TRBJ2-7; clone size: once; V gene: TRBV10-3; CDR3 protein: CATRLGYEQYF; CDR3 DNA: TGTGCCACCCGGTTGGGGTACGAGCAGTACTTC
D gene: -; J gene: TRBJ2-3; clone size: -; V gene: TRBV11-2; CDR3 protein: CASSLGLGRGTDTQYF; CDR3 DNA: TGTGCCAGCAGCTTAGGGCTAGGACGGGGCACAGATACGCAGTATTTT
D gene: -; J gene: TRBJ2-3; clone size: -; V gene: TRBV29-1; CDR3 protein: CSVKESTDTQYF; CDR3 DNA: TGCAGCGTTAAAGAGAGCACAGATACGCAGTATTTT
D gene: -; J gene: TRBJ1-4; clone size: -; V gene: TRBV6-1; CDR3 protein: CASSEIGGSEKLFF; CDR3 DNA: TGTGCCAGCAGTGAAATAGGGGGATCTGAAAAACTGTTTTTT
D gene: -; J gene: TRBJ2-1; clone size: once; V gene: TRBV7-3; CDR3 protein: CASSLTFDSYNEQFF; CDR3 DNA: TGTGCCAGCAGCTTAACGTTCGACTCCTACAATGAGCAGTTCTTC
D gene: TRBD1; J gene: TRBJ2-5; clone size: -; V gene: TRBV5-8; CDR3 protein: CASSRDSDRRTQYF; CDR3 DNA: TGTGCCAGCAGCCGGGACAGTGACCGCCGGACCCAGTACTTC
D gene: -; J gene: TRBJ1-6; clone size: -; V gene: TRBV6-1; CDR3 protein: CASSEEGGGVSPLHF; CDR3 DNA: TGTGCCAGCAGTGAAGAAGGCGGAGGGGTTTCACCCCTCCACTTT
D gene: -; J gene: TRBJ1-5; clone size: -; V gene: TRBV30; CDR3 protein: CAWSPFTNQPQHF; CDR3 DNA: TGTGCCTGGAGTCCCTTTACCAATCAGCCCCAGCATTTT
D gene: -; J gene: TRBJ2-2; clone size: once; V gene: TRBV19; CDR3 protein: CASSFVLNTGELFF; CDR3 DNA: TGTGCCAGTAGTTTTGTACTAAACACCGGGGAGCTGTTTTTT
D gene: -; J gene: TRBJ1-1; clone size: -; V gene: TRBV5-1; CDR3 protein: CASSLEEQGRPEAFF; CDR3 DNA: TGCGCCAGCAGCTTGGAAGAACAGGGACGACCTGAAGCTTTCTTT
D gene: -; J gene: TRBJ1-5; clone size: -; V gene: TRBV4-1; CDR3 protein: CASSQGPGFGRNQPQHF; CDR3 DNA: TGCGCCAGCAGCCAAGGGCCCGGGTTTGGGCGCAATCAGCCCCAGCATTTT
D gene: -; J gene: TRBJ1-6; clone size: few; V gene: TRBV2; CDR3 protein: CASSEGWLNSPLHF; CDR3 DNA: TGTGCCAGCAGTGAAGGGTGGCTGAATTCACCCCTCCACTTT
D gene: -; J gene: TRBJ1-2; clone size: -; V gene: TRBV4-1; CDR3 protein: CASSPGTYGYTF; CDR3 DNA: TGCGCCAGCAGCCCAGGGACCTATGGCTACACCTTC
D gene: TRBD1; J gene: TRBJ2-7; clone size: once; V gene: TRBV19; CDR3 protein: CASSIHGQDPRYEQYF; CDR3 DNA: TGTGCCAGTAGTATTCACGGACAGGACCCGAGGTACGAGCAGTACTTC
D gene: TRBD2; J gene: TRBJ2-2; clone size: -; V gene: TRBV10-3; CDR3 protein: CAISAGSGSVAGELFF; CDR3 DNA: TGTGCCATCAGTGCGGGTAGCGGGAGCGTTGCCGGGGAGCTGTTTTTT
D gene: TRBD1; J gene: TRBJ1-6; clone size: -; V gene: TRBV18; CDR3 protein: CASSRLQGVPYNSPLHF; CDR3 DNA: TGTGCCAGCTCACGATTGCAGGGGGTTCCCTATAATTCACCCCTCCACTTT
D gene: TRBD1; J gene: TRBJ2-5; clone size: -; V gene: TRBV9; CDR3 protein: CASSFSLHPRDSQETQYF; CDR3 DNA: TGTGCCAGCAGCTTCTCCCTCCATCCCCGGGACAGCCAAGAGACCCAGTACTTC
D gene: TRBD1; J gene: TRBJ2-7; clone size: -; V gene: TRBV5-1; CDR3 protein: CASSLTGTEGYEQYF; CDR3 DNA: TGCGCCAGCAGCTTAACCGGGACAGAGGGCTACGAGCAGTACTTC
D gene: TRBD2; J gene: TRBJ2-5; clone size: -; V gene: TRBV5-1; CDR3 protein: CASSSSGGPSGTQYF; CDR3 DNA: TGCGCCAGCAGCTCTAGCGGGGGGCCCTCAGGGACCCAGTACTTC